These 19 T cell receptor beta chains share one sample of origin, sequenced in a study of cytomegalovirus exposure and HLA in healthy donors. Primers: 60 Vbeta forward and 13 Jbeta reverse. Assay used: immunoSEQ multiplex PCR; TCRdb lists only in-frame clones, some missing. Found here are about 120,000 clones, around two thirds of them singletons; the top ten hold roughly 9.7%. The material sequenced was PBMCs. All receptors derive from a woman aged 40-49 years in good health and CMV-seropositive.

The J gene is TRBJ2-1, the V gene TRBV28; 10 bases agree with TRBD2. CDR1 is MDHEN, CDR2 SYDVKM, per germline. The CDR3 has 13 amino acids. With V trimmed by 3 bases and J by 8 bases, 1 base remained unmatched. CDR3 nucleotide sequence: TGTGCCAGCAGTTTCCTAGCGGGGGATGAGCAGTTCTTC. This gives the protein CASSFLAGDEQFF.

The chain uses TRBV27 and TRBJ2-5, with TRBD1 identical over 8 bases. Germline-derived CDR1 and CDR2 are MNHEY and SMNVEV (reference sequence). V was pared by 3 bases and J by 4 bases, with 4 bases of the junction left unmatched. This CDR3 comprises 14 residues. As DNA, the CDR3 is TGTGCCAGCAGTTTCCAGGGGGCGGGAGAGACCCAGTACTTC. It specifies CASSFQGAGETQYF.

The chain is built from TRBV9 and TRBJ1-1; perhaps TRBD1 as D (5 bases). Per germline, CDR1 SGDLS and CDR2 YYNGEE. Trimming took off 4 bases at V and 6 bases at J, with 16 bases between the two ends. The CDR3 covers 14 residues. CDR3 in amino acids: CASSTGQPGAEAFF. CDR3 nucleotide sequence: TGTGCCAGCAGCACGGGCCAACCGGGGGCTGAAGCTTTCTTT.

The V call is TRBV5-4, the J call TRBJ2-3; tentatively, D is TRBD1 (6 bases). CDR1 SGHNT and CDR2 YYREEE come from the germline V gene (reference sequence). This CDR3 contains 14 residues. Trimming stripped 2 bases from V and 3 bases from J, with 10 bases between. The CDR3 spells CASSFAQGTDTQYF. CDR3 coding DNA: TGTGCCAGCAGCTTTGCGCAGGGGACAGATACGCAGTATTTT. Based on the CDR3 plus reference TRBV5-4 and TRBJ2-3, the full variable domain is ETGVTQSPTHLIKTRGQQVTLRCSSQSGHNTVSWYQQALGQGPQFIFQYYREEENGRGNFPPRFSGLQFPNYSSELNVNALELDDSALYLCASSFAQGTDTQYFGPGTRLTVL.

This clone was seen only a few times. The V and J genes are TRBV7-9 and TRBJ2-7; the D gene is possibly TRBD1 (6 bases). The germline V gene has CDR1 SEHNR and CDR2 FQNEAQ (reference sequence). Trimming removed 6 bases from V and 6 bases from J, with 18 bases in between. The CDR3 extends over 14 amino acids. CDR3: CASRSNRVMGEQYF. CDR3 nucleotides: TGTGCCAGCAGGAGCAACAGGGTTATGGGCGAGCAGTACTTC.

The rearrangement joins TRBV7-2 to TRBJ2-1; 7 nucleotides line up with TRBD2. Trimming took 5 bases from V and 1 from J; bases not matched to a gene: 11. The CDR3 has 17 residues. Germline V gene sequence: CDR1 SGHTA, CDR2 FQGNSA. This CDR3 reads CASSQLPLAESYNEQFF. The CDR3 DNA sequence: TGTGCCAGCAGCCAGTTACCCCTAGCGGAATCCTACAATGAGCAGTTCTTC.

On this clone itself: Its ends do not fully match the called genes, so a read error is possible. The rearrangement joins TRBV7-9 to TRBJ2-2; 10 bases fit TRBD1. The CDR3 is 15 residues long. Germline V gene sequence: CDR1 SEHNR, CDR2 FQNEAQ (reference sequence). CDR3 loop: CSSSLGQGVTGELFF. The CDR3, as DNA: TGTTCCAGCAGCCTAGGACAGGGGGTCACCGGGGAGCTGTTTTTT.

V usage is TRBV7-8 and J usage is TRBJ2-2; D is unresolved. This CDR3 comprises 14 residues. Germline assignment: CDR1 SGHVS and CDR2 FQNEAQ. V lost 2 bases and J lost 7, with 11 bases in between. The CDR3: CASSLIRSGGELFF. The DNA for the CDR3 is TGTGCCAGCAGCTTAATTCGGAGTGGCGGGGAGCTGTTTTTT. Using reference TRBV7-8 and TRBJ2-2 for the parts outside the CDR3, the full variable domain is GAGVSQSPRYKVAKRGQDVALRCDPISGHVSLFWYQQALGQGPEFLTYFQNEAQLDKSGLPSDRFFAERPEGSVSTLKIQRTQQEDSAVYLCASSLIRSGGELFFGEGSRLTVL.

The chain links TRBV19 to TRBJ1-1; a possible D gene is TRBD1 (6 bases). V shed 3 bases and J shed 4 bases, with 18 bases lying between them. In germline, CDR1 is LNHDA, CDR2 SQIVND (reference sequence). The CDR3 covers 16 residues. Here the CDR3 reads CASSIQQGIRGTEAFF. CDR3 bases: TGTGCCAGTAGTATCCAGCAGGGGATAAGAGGCACTGAAGCTTTCTTT.

V gene TRBV5-1 combines with J gene TRBJ1-1; D perhaps matches TRBD1 (6 bases). Germline V gene sequence: CDR1 SGHRS, CDR2 YFSETQ. The CDR3 consists of 13 residues. V shed 2 bases and J shed 3 bases, with 8 bases lying between them. The CDR3 coding sequence is TGCGCCAGCAGCTTTACAGGGTACACTGAAGCTTTCTTT. Translation gives CASSFTGYTEAFF.

The V call is TRBV7-3, the J call TRBJ1-1, with TRBD1 matching 7 bases. Trimming took 5 bases from V and 4 from J; bases not matched to a gene: 10. Germline V CDR1 and CDR2: SGHTA, FQGTGA. This CDR3 is 15 amino acids long. CDR3 bases: TGTGCCAGCAGCCTGCAACCGGGACAGACCACTGAAGCTTTCTTT. It translates to CASSLQPGQTTEAFF.

V usage is TRBV5-4 and J usage is TRBJ2-2; D possibly corresponds to TRBD2 (5 bases). Germline-derived CDR1 and CDR2 are SGHNT and YYREEE (reference sequence). The V end lost 4 bases, the J end lost 2 bases, and 12 bases lay between the germline ends. This CDR3 has 15 amino acids. CDR3 in DNA: TGTGCCAGCAGCCCCGGGATACCAAACACCGGGGAGCTGTTTTTT. Translated, it gives CASSPGIPNTGELFF.

The gene calls are TRBV7-9 and TRBJ2-7; TRBD1 matches 11 bases. The CDR3 runs to 14 residues. The V gene's germline CDR1 is SEHNR and CDR2 FQNEAQ (reference sequence). Trimming at V came to 5 bases and at J to 5 bases, leaving 5 bases not matched to a gene. CDR3 protein: CASSARDRGNEQYF. The CDR3 nucleotides read TGTGCCAGCAGCGCCCGGGACAGGGGGAACGAGCAGTACTTC.

J is TRBJ2-1 and V is TRBV2; D ambiguous. The germline CDR1 and CDR2 sequences are SNHLY and FYNNEI. V dropped 2 bases and J dropped 0 bases, with 8 bases sitting between them. The CDR3 is 15 amino acids. The CDR3 region is CASSEPTISYNEQFF. The CDR3 coding sequence is TGTGCCAGCAGTGAACCCACAATCTCCTACAATGAGCAGTTCTTC.

The V and J genes are TRBV29-1 and TRBJ2-3; D possibly corresponds to TRBD2 (5 bases). Germline CDR1 is SQVTM and CDR2 is ANQGSEA. This CDR3 comprises 12 residues. V was cut by 5 bases and J by 5 bases, with 11 bases left in between. The CDR3 nucleotides are TGCAGCGTTTCTAGCCATAGAGATACGCAGTATTTT. It yields the protein CSVSSHRDTQYF.

This clone was detected only a few times. One end of the junction varies from germline; a read error may be responsible. The chain couples TRBV7-8 to TRBJ2-1; D gene unclear. From germline, CDR1 is SGHVS and CDR2 FQNEAQ. The CDR3 contains 11 residues. CDR3 residues: CASSSSNEQFF. The CDR3 nucleotides read TGTGCCAGCAGCTCCTCCAATGAGCAGTTCTTC.

This chain uses TRBV29-1 with TRBJ2-1, with D possibly TRBD2 on 5 matching bases. This CDR3 is 14 amino acids long. V dropped 4 bases and J dropped 5 bases, with 15 bases sitting between them. Germline CDR1 is SQVTM and CDR2 is ANQGSEA. DNA of the CDR3: TGCAGCGTTGGAGACTACTTACGAAACAATGAGCAGTTCTTC. Amino acid sequence: CSVGDYLRNNEQFF.

This clone was seen only a few times. The V gene is TRBV5-4, the J gene TRBJ1-2; 9 bases are a match to TRBD1. Germline CDR1 reads SGHNT; CDR2 reads YYREEE (reference sequence). Trimming at V came to 3 bases and at J to 2 bases, leaving 5 bases not matched to a gene. The CDR3 is made up of 15 amino acids. The DNA for the CDR3 is TGTGCCAGCAGCTCATCCGGGACAGGGAACTATGGCTACACCTTC. It encodes CASSSSGTGNYGYTF.

The rearrangement links TRBV4-3 to TRBJ2-1, with 7 bases matching TRBD1. Germline trimming cut 4 bases from V and 1 base from J; bases unmatched to any gene: 7. Germline V gene lookup returns CDR1 LGHNA and CDR2 YSLEER. This CDR3 contains 16 residues. The CDR3 spells CASSRTRDSSYNEQFF. The CDR3 DNA is TGCGCCAGCAGCCGGACCCGGGACAGTTCCTACAATGAGCAGTTCTTC.